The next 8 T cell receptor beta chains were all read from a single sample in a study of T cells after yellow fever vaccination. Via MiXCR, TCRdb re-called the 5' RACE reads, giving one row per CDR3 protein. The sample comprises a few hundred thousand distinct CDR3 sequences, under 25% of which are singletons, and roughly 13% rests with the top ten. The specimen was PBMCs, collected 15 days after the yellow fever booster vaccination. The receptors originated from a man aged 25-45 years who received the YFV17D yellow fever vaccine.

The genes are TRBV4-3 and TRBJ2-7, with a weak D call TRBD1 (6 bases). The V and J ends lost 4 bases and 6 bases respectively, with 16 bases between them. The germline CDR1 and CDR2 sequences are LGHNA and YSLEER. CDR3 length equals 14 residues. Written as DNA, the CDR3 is TGCGCCAGCAGCCCCCGCCCTAGGGGGACCGAGCAGTACTTC. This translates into CASSPRPRGTEQYF.

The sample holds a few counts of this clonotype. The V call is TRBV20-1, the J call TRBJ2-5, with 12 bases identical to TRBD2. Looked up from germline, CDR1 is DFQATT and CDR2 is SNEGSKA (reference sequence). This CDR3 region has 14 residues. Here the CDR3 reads CRADRTSGKQTQYF. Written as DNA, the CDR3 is TGCAGAGCAGACCGGACTAGCGGGAAACAGACCCAGTACTTC.

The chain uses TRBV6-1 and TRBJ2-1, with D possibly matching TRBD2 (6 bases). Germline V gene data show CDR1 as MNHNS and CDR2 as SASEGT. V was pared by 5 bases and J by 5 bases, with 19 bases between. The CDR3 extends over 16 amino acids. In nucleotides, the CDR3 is TGTGCCAGCAGTACATGGGACGGGGGAGTAGACAATGAGCAGTTCTTC. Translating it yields CASSTWDGGVDNEQFF.

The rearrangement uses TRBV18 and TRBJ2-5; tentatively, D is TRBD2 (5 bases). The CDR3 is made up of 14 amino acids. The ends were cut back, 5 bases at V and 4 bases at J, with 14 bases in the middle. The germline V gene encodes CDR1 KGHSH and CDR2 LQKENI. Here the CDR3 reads CASSTGLFRETQYF. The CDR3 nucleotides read TGTGCCAGCTCAACCGGACTGTTCCGAGAGACCCAGTACTTC.

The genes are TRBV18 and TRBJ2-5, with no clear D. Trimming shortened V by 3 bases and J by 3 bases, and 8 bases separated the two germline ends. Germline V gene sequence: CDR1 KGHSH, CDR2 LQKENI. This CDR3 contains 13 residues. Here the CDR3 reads CASSPSMEETQYF. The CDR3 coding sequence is TGTGCCAGCTCACCCTCTATGGAAGAGACCCAGTACTTC.

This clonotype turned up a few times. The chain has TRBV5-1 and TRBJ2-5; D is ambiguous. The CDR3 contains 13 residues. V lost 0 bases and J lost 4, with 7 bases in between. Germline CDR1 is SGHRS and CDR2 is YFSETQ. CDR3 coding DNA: TGCGCCAGCAGCTTGGACATGGGAGAGACCCAGTACTTC. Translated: CASSLDMGETQYF.

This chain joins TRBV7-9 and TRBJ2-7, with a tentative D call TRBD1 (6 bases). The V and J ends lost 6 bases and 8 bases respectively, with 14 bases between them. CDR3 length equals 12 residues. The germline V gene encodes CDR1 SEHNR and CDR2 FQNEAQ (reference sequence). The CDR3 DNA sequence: TGTGCCAGCAGGAAACAGGGTTTAAAGCAGTACTTC. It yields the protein CASRKQGLKQYF.

The CDR3 nucleotides read TGTGCCAGCAGGCCACTAATGAACACTGAAGCTTTCTTT. Translating it yields CASRPLMNTEAFF. The rearrangement uses TRBV28 and TRBJ1-1; D uncertain. The germline gives CDR1 MDHEN, CDR2 SYDVKM. V was shortened by 6 bases and J by 0 bases, with 8 bases between the two germline ends. This CDR3 is 13 amino acids long.